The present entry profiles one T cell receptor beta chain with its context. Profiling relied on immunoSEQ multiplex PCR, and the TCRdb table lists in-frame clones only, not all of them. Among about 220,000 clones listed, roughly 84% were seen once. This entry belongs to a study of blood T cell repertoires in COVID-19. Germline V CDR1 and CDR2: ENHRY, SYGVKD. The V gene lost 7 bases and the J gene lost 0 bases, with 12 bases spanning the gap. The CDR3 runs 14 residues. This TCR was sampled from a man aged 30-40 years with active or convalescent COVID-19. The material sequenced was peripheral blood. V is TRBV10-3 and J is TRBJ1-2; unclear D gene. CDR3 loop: CAIKSTDTNYGYTF. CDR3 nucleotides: TGTGCCATCAAGAGCACTGATACTAACTATGGCTACACCTTC.